The source of this T cell receptor beta chain is a study of blood T cells in healthy people across ages (dated by TCRdb to 2015 to 2017). Turning to the overall study: In model experiments, template switching captured roughly one uniquely barcoded TCR beta cDNA molecule for every two T cells. To track age-related changes in TCR beta repertoire diversity, the study relied on deep sequencing normalized with unique cDNA molecular identifiers. Donors were grouped into four age groups: young (average 16 years), middle-aged (39), aged (roughly 62) and long-lived (about 90). To avoid experimental bias, donors of different ages were spread randomly across the sequencing lanes. Using the same blood draw, the study looked at two additional independent replicas of 1 million unique cDNA reads for two donors, one aged 18 to 29 and the other aged 80 or older.

Systemically healthy Caucasian individuals from Russia, about 38 in total and aged about 6 to 90 years, were included as donors. Each donor gave 8 to 10 milliliters of peripheral blood, drawn into EDTA-treated Vacutainer tubes. PBMCs were isolated by Ficoll-Paque density-gradient centrifugation, with at least 7 million obtained per sample. Total RNA was extracted from PBMCs with Trizol reagent, with at least 5.5 micrograms obtained per sample. Naive CD45RAhigh/CD27high T cell percentages were measured by flow cytometry on a PBMC aliquot from every donor. Broader findings and caveats from the paper: Observed TCR beta diversity per million T cells fell roughly linearly with age, and a significant reduction was already apparent by age around 40. Estimates of total diversity based on one million sequenced T cells were considered lower bounds and underestimates. A strong correlation was found between observed TCR beta diversity and the percentage of naive T cells measured by flow cytometry. Since profiling was done on bulk unsorted PBMCs, naive and antigen-experienced compartments could not be conclusively compared. Compared with the aged group, more naive CD4+ T cells, fewer expanded clones and increased TCR diversity were shown by the long-lived group, suggesting age selection. Because the CMV infection status of the donors was unknown, age-related changes in expanded clonotypes may potentially have been confounded.

Libraries were built with 5' RACE. TCRdb records Illumina HiSeq 2500 as the sequencer. A second PCR of about 6 to 11 cycles was run with a J-beta primer mix and a sample-barcoded 5' primer. A template-switch 5' adaptor carrying 12 random nucleotides introduced a unique molecular identifier onto each TCR beta cDNA molecule. Each sample yielded at least 2.5 million CDR3-containing paired-end reads. First-strand cDNA was synthesized from all RNA with the Mint cDNA synthesis kit, primed by a TRBC-specific oligonucleotide. Following uracil-DNA glycosylase treatment, a first 18-cycle PCR with universal primers M1SS and BC2_uni_R was performed on all cDNA. On the authors' methods: For normalization, 1 million high-quality reads were randomly selected from each sample, with every read carrying a distinct molecular identifier. Instead of being binned into consensus sequences, reads with shared molecular identifiers were discarded. MiTCR, with a Q25 quality threshold and the strictest error-elimination algorithm, was used for CDR3 identification, clonotype clustering and error correction. Lower-bound total TCR beta diversity was estimated with a nonparametric unseen species model using Euler transformation. TCRdb reanalyzed the raw reads on its own, using fastp at Q25 for trimming and MiXCR for clone calling, and kept in-frame beta chains. For every CDR3 protein sequence, its rows merge into one entry that carries the most common genes and DNA. The V and J calls here are based on TCRdb, not the publication. Counted in this sample were roughly 730,000 distinct CDR3 sequences; roughly 50% of them appeared once. The biggest ten clones account for about 26% of the sample.

As for this clonotype: Its specific antigen is unknown. Per-base qualities were not stored, and no clone one base away is much larger.

The junction carries 11 bases between V and J, which are trimmed by 0 bases and 3 bases respectively. Its CDR3 holds 16 amino acids, cysteine through phenylalanine. Just the 48-base CDR3 DNA is kept, in frame starting at base 1. The germline V gene specifies SGHDN as CDR1 and FVKESK as CDR2. Sample: blood. The V and J genes are TRBV14 and TRBJ2-2; D gene: possibly TRBD2, on 6 matching bases. The clonotype comes from a man between 35 and 55 years old in good health. The CDR3 here reads CASSQDWRDYTGELFF. The DNA sequence follows: TGTGCCAGCAGCCAAGATTGGCGGGACTACACCGGGGAGCTGTTTTTT.